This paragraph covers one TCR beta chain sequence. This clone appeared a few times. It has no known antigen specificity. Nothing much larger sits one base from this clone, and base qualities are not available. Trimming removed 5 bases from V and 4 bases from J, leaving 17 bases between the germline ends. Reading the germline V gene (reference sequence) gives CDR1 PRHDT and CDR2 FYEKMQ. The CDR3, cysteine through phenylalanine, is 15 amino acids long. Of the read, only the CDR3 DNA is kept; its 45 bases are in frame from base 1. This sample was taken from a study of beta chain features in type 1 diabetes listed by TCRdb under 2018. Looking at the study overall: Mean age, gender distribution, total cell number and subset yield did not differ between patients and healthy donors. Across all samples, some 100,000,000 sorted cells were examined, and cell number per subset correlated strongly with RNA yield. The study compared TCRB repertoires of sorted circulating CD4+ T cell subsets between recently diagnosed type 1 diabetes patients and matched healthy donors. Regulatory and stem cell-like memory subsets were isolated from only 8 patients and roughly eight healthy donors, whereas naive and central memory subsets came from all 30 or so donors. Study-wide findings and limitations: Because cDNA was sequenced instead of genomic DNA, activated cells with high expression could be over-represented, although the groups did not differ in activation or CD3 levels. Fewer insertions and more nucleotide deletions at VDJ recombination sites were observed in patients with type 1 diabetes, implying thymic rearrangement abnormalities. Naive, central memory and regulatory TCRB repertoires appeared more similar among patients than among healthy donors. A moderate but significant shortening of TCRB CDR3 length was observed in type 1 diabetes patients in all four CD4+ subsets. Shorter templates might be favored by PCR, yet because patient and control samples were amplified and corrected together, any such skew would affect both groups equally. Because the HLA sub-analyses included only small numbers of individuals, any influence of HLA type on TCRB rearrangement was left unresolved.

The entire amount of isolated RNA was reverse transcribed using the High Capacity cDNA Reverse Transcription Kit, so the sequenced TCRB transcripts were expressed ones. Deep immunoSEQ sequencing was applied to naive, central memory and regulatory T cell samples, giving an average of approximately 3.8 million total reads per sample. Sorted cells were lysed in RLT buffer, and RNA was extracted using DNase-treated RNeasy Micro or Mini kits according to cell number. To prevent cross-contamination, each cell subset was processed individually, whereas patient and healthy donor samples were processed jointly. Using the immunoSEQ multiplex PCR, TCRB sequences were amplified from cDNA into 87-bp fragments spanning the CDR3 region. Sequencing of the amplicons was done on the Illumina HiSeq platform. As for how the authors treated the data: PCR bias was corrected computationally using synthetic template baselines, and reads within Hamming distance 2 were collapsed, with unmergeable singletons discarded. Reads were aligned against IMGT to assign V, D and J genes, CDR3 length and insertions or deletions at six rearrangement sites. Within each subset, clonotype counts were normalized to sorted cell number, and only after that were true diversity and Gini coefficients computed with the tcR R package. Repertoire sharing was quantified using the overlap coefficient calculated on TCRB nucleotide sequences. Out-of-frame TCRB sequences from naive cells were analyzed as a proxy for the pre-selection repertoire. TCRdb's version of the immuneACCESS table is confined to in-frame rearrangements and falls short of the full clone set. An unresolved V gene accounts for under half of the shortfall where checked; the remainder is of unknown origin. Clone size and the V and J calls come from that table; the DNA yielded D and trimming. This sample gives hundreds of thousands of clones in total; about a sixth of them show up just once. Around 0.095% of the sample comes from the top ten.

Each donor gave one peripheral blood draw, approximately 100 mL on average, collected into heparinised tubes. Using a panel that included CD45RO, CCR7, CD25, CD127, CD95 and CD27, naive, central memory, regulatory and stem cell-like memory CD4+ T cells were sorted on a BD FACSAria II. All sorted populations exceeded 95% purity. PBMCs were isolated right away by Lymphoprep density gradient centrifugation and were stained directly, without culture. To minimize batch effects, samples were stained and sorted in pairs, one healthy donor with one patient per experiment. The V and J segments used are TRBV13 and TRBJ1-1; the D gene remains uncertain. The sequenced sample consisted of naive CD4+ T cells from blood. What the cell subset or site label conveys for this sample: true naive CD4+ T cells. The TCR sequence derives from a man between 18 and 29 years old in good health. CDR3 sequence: CASSALPGLGTEAFF. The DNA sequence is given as TGTGCCAGCAGCGCCCTTCCTGGGTTGGGCACTGAAGCTTTCTTT.